A single sample gave rise to the 13 T cell receptor beta chains below, sequenced in a study of T cell responses to AZD1222 COVID-19 vaccine. Only in-frame clones appear in the TCRdb table, and some are missing; sequencing was by immunoSEQ multiplex PCR. The sample yields some 110,000 clones, around 89% seen once. The sequences come from peripheral blood, collected 28 days after the second AZD1222 dose. These TCRs come from an adult who received the AZD1222 COVID-19 vaccine.

The chain carries TRBV19 and TRBJ1-1; no clear D gene. The CDR3 is 11 residues long. Germline-derived CDR1 and CDR2 are LNHDA and SQIVND (reference sequence). The germline V and J ends were trimmed by 0 bases and 4 bases, with 0 bases remaining between them. The CDR3 DNA follows: TGTGCCAGTAGTATAGACACTGAAGCTTTCTTT. Translation: CASSIDTEAFF.

The gene calls are TRBV18 and TRBJ2-5, with 15 bases matching TRBD2. Germline-derived CDR1 and CDR2 are KGHSH and LQKENI. The ends lost 6 bases at V and 4 bases at J; junction bases unmatched: 3. The length of the CDR3 is 15 residues. DNA for the CDR3: TGTGCCAGCTCGGGGACTAGCGGGAGGCCAGAGACCCAGTACTTC. This encodes CASSGTSGRPETQYF.

This sequence joins TRBV3-1 (or the pseudogene TRBV3-2) and TRBJ1-4, with D unresolved. The CDR3 spans 14 residues. Germline CDR1 LGHDT, CDR2 YNNKEL (reference sequence). V lost 2 bases and J 6 bases, leaving 10 bases between the germline ends. CDR3 coding DNA: TGTGCCAGCAGCCAAAAATGGCAAGATGAAAAACTGTTTTTT. Its translation is CASSQKWQDEKLFF.

This chain connects TRBV13 to TRBJ1-2; unclear D gene. Germline-derived CDR1 and CDR2 are PRHDT and FYEKMQ (reference sequence). Trimming took 5 bases from V and 4 from J, leaving 14 bases between them. CDR3 length: 14 residues. CDR3 sequence: CASSPGLNPYGYTF. In nucleotides, the CDR3 is TGTGCCAGCAGCCCGGGCCTGAACCCCTATGGCTACACCTTC.

The chain is built from TRBV19 and TRBJ2-6; TRBD1 matches at 8 bases. Germline V CDR1 and CDR2: LNHDA, SQIVND (reference sequence). The CDR3 loop spans 17 amino acids. The V segment lost 7 bases and the J segment 0 bases; nucleotides outside the gene matches: 8. The DNA for the CDR3 is TGTGCCAGTATGGGGACAGGTCACCGCTCTGGGGCCAACGTCCTGACTTTC. It is translated as CASMGTGHRSGANVLTF.

J is TRBJ2-7 and V is TRBV5-8; 8 bases fit TRBD1. Germline V gene lookup returns CDR1 SGHTS and CDR2 YDEGEE. There are 15 residues in the CDR3. V was pared by 0 bases and J by 3 bases, with 5 bases of the junction left unmatched. The CDR3 loop reads CASSLGQGAVYEQYF. CDR3 bases: TGTGCCAGCAGCTTGGGGCAGGGGGCAGTCTACGAGCAGTACTTC.

V is TRBV2 and J is TRBJ1-3, with D possibly being TRBD1 (5 bases). The V end lost 0 bases, the J end lost 0 bases, and 15 bases lay between the germline ends. This CDR3 has 18 amino acids. Germline V gives CDR1 SNHLY, CDR2 FYNNEI. The CDR3 loop reads CASSEAGRGALSGNTIYF. For the CDR3, the DNA is TGTGCCAGCAGTGAAGCGGGGAGGGGAGCTCTCTCTGGAAACACCATATATTTT.

This sequence joins TRBV7-9 and TRBJ1-2; no clear D gene. There are 15 residues in the CDR3. Germline V gene sequence: CDR1 SEHNR, CDR2 FQNEAQ (reference sequence). Deletions cut 2 bases from V and 6 bases from J, with 16 bases between. Here the CDR3 DNA reads TGTGCCAGCAGCTTAACGGGGAACGGGGTAGATGGCTACACCTTC. Protein sequence: CASSLTGNGVDGYTF.

J is TRBJ1-3 and V is TRBV7-2; 8 nucleotides align to TRBD1. The germline CDR1 and CDR2 sequences are SGHTA and FQGNSA. This CDR3 comprises 16 residues. J was trimmed by 2 bases and V by 4 bases; bases with no gene match: 7. In nucleotides, the CDR3 is TGTGCCAGCAGCTATCGGACAGGGCCACCTGGAAACACCATATATTTT. Translation: CASSYRTGPPGNTIYF.

This clone has a handful of counts. The V call is TRBV11-1, the J call TRBJ1-2; D is ambiguous. Trimming took off 4 bases at V and 5 bases at J, with 11 bases between the two ends. Germline V gene sequence: CDR1 SGHAT, CDR2 FQDESV (reference sequence). The CDR3 has 13 residues. This CDR3 reads CASSSSSGYGYTF. In DNA, the CDR3 is TGTGCCAGCAGCTCGAGCTCGGGGTATGGCTACACCTTC.

The chain combines TRBV12-3 or TRBV12-4 with TRBJ2-7; D not certain. The CDR3 has 13 amino acids. V was shortened by 3 bases and J by 2 bases, with 8 bases between the two germline ends. The DNA for the CDR3 is TGTGCCAGCAGTTTGCCAGGCCCCTACGAGCAGTACTTC. Its protein product is CASSLPGPYEQYF.

The gene calls are TRBV29-1 and TRBJ2-5; possibly TRBD2 for D (6 bases). The CDR3 is 13 residues long. CDR1 SQVTM and CDR2 ANQGSEA come from the germline V gene. Trimming stripped 4 bases from V and 5 bases from J, with 14 bases between. The CDR3 DNA reads as TGCAGCGTTGCGCTCCTTGGGGGGGAGACCCAGTACTTC. This translates into CSVALLGGETQYF.

The chain joins TRBV29-1 to TRBJ1-2; D remains ambiguous. CDR3 size: 11 residues. Germline CDR1 and CDR2: SQVTM and ANQGSEA. V dropped 5 bases and J dropped 0 bases, with 4 bases sitting between them. DNA of the CDR3: TGCAGCGTTAGGGCTAACTATGGCTACACCTTC. Its protein product is CSVRANYGYTF.